This T cell receptor (beta chain) was recorded in a study of Graves' ophthalmopathy and Graves' hyperthyroidism. This clonotype was counted many times. Germline V gives CDR1 MDHEN, CDR2 SYDVKM. There are 14 residues in the CDR3. V lost 2 bases, J lost 8 bases, and 5 bases stayed unmatched. RNA transcripts served as template for amplifying TCR beta CDR3 sequences. Second-round multiplex PCR came after a first-round RT-PCR that employed HTBI primers. Using its own MiXCR run on the multiplex PCR reads, TCRdb lists one record per CDR3 protein. The sample shows fewer than 400,000 distinct CDR3 sequences, 18% of them seen only once. Orbital computed tomography and thyroid ultrasound, along with TRAb, serum thyroxine and clinical symptoms, underpinned diagnosis.

The chain combines TRBV28 with TRBJ1-1, with 10 positions matching TRBD1. This sequence originates from a young woman with Graves' ophthalmopathy. The material sequenced was peripheral blood. This chain's CDR3 is CASSLGGGQGEAFF. Written as DNA, the CDR3 is TGTGCCAGCAGTTTAGGAGGGGGACAGGGGGAAGCTTTCTTT.